This T cell receptor (beta chain) was recorded in a study of blood T cell repertoires in COVID-19. Study background: Acute and convalescent COVID-19 samples came from the United States, Italy and Spain. T cells, B-cell-depleted T cells, or PBMCs provided the cDNA or gDNA that served as material.

Sequencing was performed with immunoSEQ multiplex PCR; in TCRdb, only in-frame clones are kept and a portion is missing. The repertoire holds tens of thousands of clones, 85% to 90% seen once, with 4.9% in the top ten. The germline CDR1 and CDR2 sequences are SGDLS and YYNGEE. The ends lost 4 bases at V and 1 base at J; junction bases unmatched: 8. CDR3 length equals 16 residues. The sample was peripheral blood. The TCR comes from a woman in her forties or fifties with active COVID-19. This chain links TRBV9 with TRBJ2-5; 9 bases fit TRBD1. CDR3 sequence: CASSPHSGQGQETQYF. The CDR3 DNA follows: TGTGCCAGCAGCCCCCATTCGGGACAGGGCCAAGAGACCCAGTACTTC.